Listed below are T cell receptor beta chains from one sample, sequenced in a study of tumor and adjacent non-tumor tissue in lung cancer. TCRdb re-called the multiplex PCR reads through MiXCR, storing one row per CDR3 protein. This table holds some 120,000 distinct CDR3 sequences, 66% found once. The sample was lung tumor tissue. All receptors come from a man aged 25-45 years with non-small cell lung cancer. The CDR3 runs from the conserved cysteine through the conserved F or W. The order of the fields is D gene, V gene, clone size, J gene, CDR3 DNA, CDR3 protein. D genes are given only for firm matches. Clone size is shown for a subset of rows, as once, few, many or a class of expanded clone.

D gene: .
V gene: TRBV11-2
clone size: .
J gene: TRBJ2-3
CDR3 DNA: TGTGCCAGTAGCCAGACAGAGGGCGAGGGAAATACGCAGTATTTT
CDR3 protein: CASSQTEGEGNTQYF

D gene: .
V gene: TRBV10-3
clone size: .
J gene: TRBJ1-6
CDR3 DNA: TGTGCCATCAGTGAATCGTGGGGGAGGGACTCACCCTTCCACTTT
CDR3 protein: CAISESWGRDSPFHF

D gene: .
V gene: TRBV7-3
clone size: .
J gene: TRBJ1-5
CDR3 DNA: TGTGCTAGCAGCCCGGGAGGGTGTGATCAGTCCCAGCATTTT
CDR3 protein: CASSPGGCDQSQHF

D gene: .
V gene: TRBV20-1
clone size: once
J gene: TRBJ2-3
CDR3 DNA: TGCAGTGCCCCCCCTATCACAGATACGCAATATTTT
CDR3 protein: CSAPPITDTQYF

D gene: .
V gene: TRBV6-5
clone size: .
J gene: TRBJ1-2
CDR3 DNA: TGTACCAGCAGATACTCGGGAGGGGATGGCTACACCTTC
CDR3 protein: CTSRYSGGDGYTF

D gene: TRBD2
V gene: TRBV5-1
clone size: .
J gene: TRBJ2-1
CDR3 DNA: TGCGTCAGCAGCTGGGGGGTAGCGGGATACAATGAGCAGTTCTTT
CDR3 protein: CVSSWGVAGYNEQFF

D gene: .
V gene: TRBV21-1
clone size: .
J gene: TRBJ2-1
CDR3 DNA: TGTGCCAGCACCCAACTAGCGGGAGGGCATTGCTCCTACAATGAGCAGTTCTTC
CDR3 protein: CASTQLAGGHCSYNEQFF

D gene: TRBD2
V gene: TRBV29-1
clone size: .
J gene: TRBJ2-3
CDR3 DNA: TGCAGCGTTGACGAGGGAGGGCCACTCGATACGCAGTACTTT
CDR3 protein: CSVDEGGPLDTQYF

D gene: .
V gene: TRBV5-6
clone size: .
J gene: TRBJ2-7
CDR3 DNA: TGTGCCAGCGGCAAACTGGACCGGGACTACGAGCAGTACTTC
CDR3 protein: CASGKLDRDYEQYF

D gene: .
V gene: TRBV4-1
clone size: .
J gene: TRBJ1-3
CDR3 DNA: TGCGCCAGCAGCCAAGCGTGTGGGGGGGTTGGAGACACCATATATTTT
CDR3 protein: CASSQACGGVGDTIYF

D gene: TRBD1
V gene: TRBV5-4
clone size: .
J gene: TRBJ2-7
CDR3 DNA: TGTGCCAGCAGCTGGAGGACAGGCCTCTCCTACGAGCAGTGCTTC
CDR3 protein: CASSWRTGLSYEQCF

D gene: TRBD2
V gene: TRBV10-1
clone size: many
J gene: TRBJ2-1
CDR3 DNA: TGCGCCACTCGAGCCGGGACTAGCGGGTTCAATGAGCAGTTCTTC
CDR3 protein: CATRAGTSGFNEQFF

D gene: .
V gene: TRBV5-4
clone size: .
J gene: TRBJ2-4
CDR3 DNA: TGTGCCAGCAGCTTCCATTTAGCCAAAAACCTTCAGTACTTC
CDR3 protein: CASSFHLAKNLQYF

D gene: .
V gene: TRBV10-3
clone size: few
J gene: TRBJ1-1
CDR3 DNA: TGTGCCATCAGTGAAGACGAGGGGTGGACTGAAGCTTTCTTT
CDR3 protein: CAISEDEGWTEAFF

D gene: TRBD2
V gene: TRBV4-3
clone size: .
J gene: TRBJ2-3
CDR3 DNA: TGCACCAGCAGCCGGGAGGGATTCGCAGATACGCAGTATTTT
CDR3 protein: CTSSREGFADTQYF

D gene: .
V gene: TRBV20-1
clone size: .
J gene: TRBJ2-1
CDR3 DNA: TGCAGTGTGGTACAGGGATCGCAAGAGTTCTTC
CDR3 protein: CSVVQGSQEFF

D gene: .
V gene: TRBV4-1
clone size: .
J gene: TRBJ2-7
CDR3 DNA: TGCGCCAGCAGCCAAGTCTGGTCATCCTATGAGCAGTACTTC
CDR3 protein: CASSQVWSSYEQYF

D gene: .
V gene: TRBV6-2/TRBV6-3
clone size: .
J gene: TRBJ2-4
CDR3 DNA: TGTGCCAGCAGCCTGTCCCGGGGCCTTAAAAACATTCAGTACTTC
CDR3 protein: CASSLSRGLKNIQYF

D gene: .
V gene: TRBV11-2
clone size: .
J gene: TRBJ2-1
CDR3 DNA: TGTGACAGCAGCCGAACGCAGGGGAATGAGGAGTTCTTC
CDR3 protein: CDSSRTQGNEEFF

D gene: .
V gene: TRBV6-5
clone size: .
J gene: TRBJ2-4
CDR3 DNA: TGTGCCGGCAGTACTCGGGTTAGGGGCAAAAACATTCAGTACTTC
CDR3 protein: CAGSTRVRGKNIQYF

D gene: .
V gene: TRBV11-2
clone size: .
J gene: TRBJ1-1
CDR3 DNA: TGTGCCAGCAACTTAGTATTGGGGGTGAACAGTGAAGCTTTCTTT
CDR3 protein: CASNLVLGVNSEAFF

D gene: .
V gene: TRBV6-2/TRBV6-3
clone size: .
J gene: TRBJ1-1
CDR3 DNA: TGTGCCAGCAATTTCCTTCTGGACACTGAAGCTTTCTTT
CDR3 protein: CASNFLLDTEAFF

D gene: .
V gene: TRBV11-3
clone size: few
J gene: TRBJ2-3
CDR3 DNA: TGTGCCAGCAGCGGCCGATTAGGAAGCACAGATACGCAGTATTTT
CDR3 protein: CASSGRLGSTDTQYF

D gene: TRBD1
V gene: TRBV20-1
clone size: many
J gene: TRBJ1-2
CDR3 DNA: TGCAGTGCTTCTTCCGACAGGGGGCGCGTCTATGGCTACACCTTC
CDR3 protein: CSASSDRGRVYGYTF

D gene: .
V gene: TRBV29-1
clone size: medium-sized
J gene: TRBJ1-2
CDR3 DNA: TGCAGCGTTGAAGATAATAGCTATGGCTACACCTTC
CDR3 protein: CSVEDNSYGYTF

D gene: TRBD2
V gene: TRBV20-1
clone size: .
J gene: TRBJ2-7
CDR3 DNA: TGCGGTGCCACGACTAGCGGGAGAATGTCCTATGAGCAGTACTTC
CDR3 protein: CGATTSGRMSYEQYF

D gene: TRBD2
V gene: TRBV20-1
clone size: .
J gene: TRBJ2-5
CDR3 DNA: TGCAGTGCAACCGGGACTAGCGGGAGGATTGGTGAAGAGACCCAGAACTTC
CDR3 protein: CSATGTSGRIGEETQNF

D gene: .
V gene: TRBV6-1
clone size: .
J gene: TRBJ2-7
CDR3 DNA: TGTGCCAACAGTGTTTTTGTCTCCTACGAGGAGTACTTC
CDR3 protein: CANSVFVSYEEYF

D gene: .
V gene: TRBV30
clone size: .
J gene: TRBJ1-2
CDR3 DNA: TGTGTCGCAGGGAGGGACCGCTACGGCTACACCTTC
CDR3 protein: CVAGRDRYGYTF

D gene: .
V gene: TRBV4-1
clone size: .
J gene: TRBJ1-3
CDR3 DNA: TGTGCCAGCAGCCAGGGACACTTTGGAAACACCATATATTTT
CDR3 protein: CASSQGHFGNTIYF

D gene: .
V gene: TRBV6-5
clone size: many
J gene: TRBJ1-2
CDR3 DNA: TGTGCCAGCCGGCTTGCAGGGCGGGCAGGTGGCTACACCTTC
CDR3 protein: CASRLAGRAGGYTF

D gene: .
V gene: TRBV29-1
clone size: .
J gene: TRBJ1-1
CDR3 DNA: TGCAGCGTTGATGCGGCGGTGGACACTGAAGCTTCCTTT
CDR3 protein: CSVDAAVDTEASF

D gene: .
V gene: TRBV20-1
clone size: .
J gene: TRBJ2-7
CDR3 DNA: TGCAGTGCTAGAGACACCAGGGGTCTCTCCTACGAACAGTACTTC
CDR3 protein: CSARDTRGLSYEQYF

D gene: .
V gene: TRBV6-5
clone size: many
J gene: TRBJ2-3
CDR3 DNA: TGTGCCAGCAGTTACCGGGGCGCGGTGACAGATACGCAGTATTTT
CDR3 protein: CASSYRGAVTDTQYF

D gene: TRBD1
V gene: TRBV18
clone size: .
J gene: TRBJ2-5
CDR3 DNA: TGTGCCAGCTCATCCGGGACAGGGGGCTGGGGAGAGGCCCAGTACTTC
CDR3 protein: CASSSGTGGWGEAQYF

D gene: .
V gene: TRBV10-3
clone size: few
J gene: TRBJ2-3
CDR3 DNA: TGTACCATCCGACTAGGCAGAGCGACAGATACGCAGTATTTT
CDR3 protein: CTIRLGRATDTQYF

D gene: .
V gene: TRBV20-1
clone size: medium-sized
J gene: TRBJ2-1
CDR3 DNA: TGCAGTGCTAAAGGCTTGAGGCAGTTCTTC
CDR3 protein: CSAKGLRQFF

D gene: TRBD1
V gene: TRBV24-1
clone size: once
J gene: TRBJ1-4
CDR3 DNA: TGTGCCACCAGTGATTCCAGGGACAGTAATGAAAAACTGTTTTTT
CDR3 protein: CATSDSRDSNEKLFF

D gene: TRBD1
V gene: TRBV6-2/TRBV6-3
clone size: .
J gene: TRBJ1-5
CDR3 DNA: TGTGCCAGCAGTTACCCGCCCCCGGACAGGGGGCGAAATCAGCCCCAGCATTTT
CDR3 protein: CASSYPPPDRGRNQPQHF

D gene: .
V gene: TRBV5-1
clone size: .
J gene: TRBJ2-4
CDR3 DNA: TGCGCCAGCAGCTCAGAAGCGGGAAACATTCAGTACTTC
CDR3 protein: CASSSEAGNIQYF

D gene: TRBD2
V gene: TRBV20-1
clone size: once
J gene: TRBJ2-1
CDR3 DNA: TGCAGTGCTAGAGACCTCCGGGGGAGCGGGAGCCACAATGAGCAGCTCTTC
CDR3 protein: CSARDLRGSGSHNEQLF

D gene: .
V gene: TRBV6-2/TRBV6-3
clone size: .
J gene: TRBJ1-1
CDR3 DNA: TGTGCCAGCAGCCTCGCGTTGGAGGCTTTCTTT
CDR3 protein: CASSLALEAFF

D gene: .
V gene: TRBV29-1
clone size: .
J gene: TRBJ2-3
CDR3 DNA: TGCAGCGTTGTTCTAGCAGGCACAGATACGCAGTATTTT
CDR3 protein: CSVVLAGTDTQYF

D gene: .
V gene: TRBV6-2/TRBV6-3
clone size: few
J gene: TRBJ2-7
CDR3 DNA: TGTGCCAGCAGTTACTCGATCCCAGGAGTGCCTACCTACGAGCAGTACTTC
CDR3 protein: CASSYSIPGVPTYEQYF

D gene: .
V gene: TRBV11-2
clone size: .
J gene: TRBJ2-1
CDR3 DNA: TGTGCCAGCAGCTTAGATTTGAGGGGCGACCAGTTCTTC
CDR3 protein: CASSLDLRGDQFF

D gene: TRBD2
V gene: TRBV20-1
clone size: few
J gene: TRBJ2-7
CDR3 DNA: TGCAGTGCTAGACCACGGACTAGCGTGAATTCCTACGAGCAGTACTTC
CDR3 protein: CSARPRTSVNSYEQYF

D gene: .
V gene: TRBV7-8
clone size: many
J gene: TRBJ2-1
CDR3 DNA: TGTGCCAGCAGCTTAGACAGGGACAATGAGCAGTTCTTC
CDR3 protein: CASSLDRDNEQFF

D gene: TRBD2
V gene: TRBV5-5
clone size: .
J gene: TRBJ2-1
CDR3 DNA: TGTGCCAGCACCATGAGATTACTAGCGGATTACAATGAGCAGTTCTTC
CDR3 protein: CASTMRLLADYNEQFF

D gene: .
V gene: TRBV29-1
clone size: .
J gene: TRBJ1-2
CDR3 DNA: TGCAGCGTCGCCCGGTACAGCCTAAATTATGGCTACACCTTC
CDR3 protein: CSVARYSLNYGYTF

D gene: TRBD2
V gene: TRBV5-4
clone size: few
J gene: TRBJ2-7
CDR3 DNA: TGTGCCAGCAGCTTGGGCTCTAGCGGGAGAGGGAGGGATGAGCAGTACTTC
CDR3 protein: CASSLGSSGRGRDEQYF

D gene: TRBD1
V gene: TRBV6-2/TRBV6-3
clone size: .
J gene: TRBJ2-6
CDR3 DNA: TGTGCCAGCAGTTCTAGGGGGCCCGGGGTCGACGTCCTTACTTTT
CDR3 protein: CASSSRGPGVDVLTF

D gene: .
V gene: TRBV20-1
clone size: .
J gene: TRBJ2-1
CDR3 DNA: TGCAGTGCTAGAGAACTAGGAGGCCACAGTGAGCAGCTCTTC
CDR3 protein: CSARELGGHSEQLF

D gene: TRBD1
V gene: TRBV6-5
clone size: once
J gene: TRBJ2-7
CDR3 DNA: TGTGCCAGCAGACCCGGACAGGGGACAGGTGATCAGTACTTC
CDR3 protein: CASRPGQGTGDQYF